This entry lists 4 T cell receptor beta chains sequenced from one sample in a study of siplizumab effects on memory and regulatory T cells (dated by TCRdb to between 2018 and 2020). To prepare the library, the immunoSEQ multiplex PCR assay was applied. Entries here come from immuneACCESS through TCRdb and include only in-frame sequences with V and J called. Some clones fail to appear in such tables; in the studies checked, an unresolved V gene covers under half of the shortfall, and the cause of the remainder is unknown. This sample holds tens of thousands of clones; roughly 87% were observed only once. The ten biggest clones cover roughly 0.35% of the sample. Sample: naive CD8+ T cells sorted from blood. The cell subset or site label for this specimen denotes: unstimulated naive T cells. These receptors came from a human donor in good health.

The chain is built from TRBV7-9 and TRBJ1-2, with D perhaps TRBD1 (5 bases). The V gene lost 1 base and the J gene lost 8 bases, with 11 bases spanning the gap. The CDR3 is made up of 13 amino acids. The germline gives CDR1 SEHNR, CDR2 FQNEAQ (reference sequence). For the CDR3, the DNA is TGTGCCAGCAGCTTAGAGGGGTCCGGCGGCTACACCTTC. This encodes CASSLEGSGGYTF.

The chain joins TRBV4-1 to TRBJ2-5, with TRBD2 matching over 9 bases. The better agreement between TRBJ2-7 and the DNA end casts doubt on the J call. The V gene's germline CDR1 is MGHRA and CDR2 YSYEKL. The CDR3 has 20 residues. In DNA form, the CDR3 reads TGCGCCAGCAGCCCTATCGGACTAGCGAGTACATCTTACGCCGACTACGAGCAGTACTTC. This codes for CASSPIGLASTSYADYEQYF.

V is TRBV7-9 and J is TRBJ1-1; D call uncertain. This CDR3 has 14 residues. Germline CDR1 and CDR2: SEHNR and FQNEAQ (reference sequence). The V and J ends lost 2 bases and 4 bases respectively, with 11 bases between them. The CDR3: CASSLSEAGTEAFF. DNA of the CDR3: TGTGCCAGCAGCTTAAGTGAGGCGGGCACTGAAGCTTTCTTT.

The chain carries TRBV7-9 and TRBJ2-5; the D is unclear. The CDR3 runs to 13 residues. V shed 5 bases and J shed 5 bases, with 12 bases lying between them. CDR1 and CDR2 from the germline V gene are SEHNR and FQNEAQ (reference sequence). CDR3 DNA: TGTGCCAGCAGCCCGGTCTCGTGGGAGACCCAGTACTTC. Translation: CASSPVSWETQYF.